A single sample gave rise to the 4 T cell receptor beta chains below, sequenced in a study of blood T cell repertoires in COVID-19. Measured with immunoSEQ multiplex PCR; TCRdb has only the in-frame clones, and not every one. Of about 380,000 clones in the sample, 85% were seen once. The sample consisted of peripheral blood. These receptors came from a woman aged 18-35 years with acute or convalescent COVID-19.

The V and J genes are TRBV9 and TRBJ2-5, with 11 bases identical to TRBD2. Germline lookup yields CDR1 SGDLS and CDR2 YYNGEE. Unmatched junction bases numbered 4, after V lost 4 bases and J lost 5 bases. The CDR3 contains 14 residues. The CDR3 DNA sequence: TGTGCCAGCAGCACGGGACTAGCGGAGGAGACCCAGTACTTC. Translating gives CASSTGLAEETQYF.

This chain uses TRBV12-3 or TRBV12-4 with TRBJ1-1; 10 bases match TRBD1. This CDR3 contains 11 residues. The J segment lost 11 bases and the V segment lost 6 bases, leaving 3 bases of the junction unmatched. CDR3 bases: TGTGCCAGCAGCGGACAGGGGGACGCTTTCTTT. Residues: CASSGQGDAFF.

The chain combines TRBV30 with TRBJ1-4; D gene uncertain. V lost 4 bases to trimming and J lost 0 bases, with 6 bases between them. Looked up from germline, CDR1 is GTSNPN and CDR2 is SVGIG (reference sequence). There are 13 residues in the CDR3. The CDR3 coding sequence is TGTGCCTGGACTGGAGCAACTAATGAAAAACTGTTTTTT. This encodes CAWTGATNEKLFF. Full variable domain (remainder filled in from reference TRBV30 and TRBJ1-4): SQTIHQWPATLVQPVGSPLSLECTVEGTSNPNLYWYRQAAGRGLQLLFYSVGIGQISSEVPQNLSASRPQDRQFILSSKKLLLSDSGFYLCAWTGATNEKLFFGSGTQLSVL.

A few counts support this clone. The V call is TRBV7-2, the J call TRBJ1-3; D gene ambiguous. CDR1 is SGHTA and CDR2 is FQGNSA in the germline V gene. The CDR3 is 16 amino acids. Trimming removed 1 base from V and 2 bases from J, with 12 bases in between. As DNA, the CDR3 is TGTGCCAGCAGCTTAGTTGTCGGAGAGGCTGGAAACACCATATATTTT. Translating gives CASSLVVGEAGNTIYF.